This T cell receptor (beta chain) was observed in a study of T-cell memory formation after mild COVID-19. Across the study: There were largely donor-specific TCR clusters.

A note on this clonotype: Antigen specificity is unknown.

TCRdb processed the 5' RACE reads anew with MiXCR; each CDR3 protein has one entry. The repertoire consists of more than 250,000 distinct CDR3 sequences, with approximately 19% occurring once and the leading ten covering 23%. Germline V lookup: CDR1 LGHNT, CDR2 FRNRAP. The CDR3 loop spans 14 amino acids. Trimming took off 7 bases at V and 2 bases at J, with 15 bases between the two ends. Study-wide results and caveats: Researchers found some responding clones in pre-infection memory, a sign that cross-reactive memory joined. Day 15 to 85 contracting clones showed balanced CD4/CD8; later expanders leaned CD4+. Mostly located in CM and EM were contracting CD4+ clones, with contracting CD8+ clones located in EMRA.

The chain couples TRBV12-5 to TRBJ2-7; D is unresolved. The sequence derives from a man aged 18 to 30 who had mild COVID-19 (a few samples of this study predate the infection). Cell type and time point are not known. Specimen: PBMCs or a T cell subset sorted from them (not recorded which). CDR3: CASALPLYTYEQYF. The CDR3 nucleotides read TGTGCTAGTGCCCTACCTTTGTACACCTACGAGCAGTACTTC.